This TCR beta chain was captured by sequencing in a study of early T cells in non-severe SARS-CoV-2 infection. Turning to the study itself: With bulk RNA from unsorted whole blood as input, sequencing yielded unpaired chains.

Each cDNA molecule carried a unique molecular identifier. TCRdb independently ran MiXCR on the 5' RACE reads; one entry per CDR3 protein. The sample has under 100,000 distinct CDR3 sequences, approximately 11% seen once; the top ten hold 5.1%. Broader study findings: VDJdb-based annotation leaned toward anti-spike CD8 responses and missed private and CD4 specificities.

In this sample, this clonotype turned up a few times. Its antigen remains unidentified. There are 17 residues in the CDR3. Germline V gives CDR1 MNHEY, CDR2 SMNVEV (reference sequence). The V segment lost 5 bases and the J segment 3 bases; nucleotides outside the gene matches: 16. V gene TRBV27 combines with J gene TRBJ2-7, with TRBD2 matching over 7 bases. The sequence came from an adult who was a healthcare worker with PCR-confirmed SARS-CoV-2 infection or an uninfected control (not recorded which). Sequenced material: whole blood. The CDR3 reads CASSIRLTSDSYYEQYF. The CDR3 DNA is TGTGCCAGCAGTATCCGACTTACTAGCGACTCCTACTACGAGCAGTACTTC.